The T cell receptor (beta chain) described here comes from a study of T cells in Graves' hyperthyroidism and ophthalmopathy (dated by TCRdb to between 2017 and 2020). Looking at the study overall: A discovery cohort of roughly 96 patients, about 43 with Graves' ophthalmopathy and approximately 57 with stable Graves' hyperthyroidism, was used to find distinguishing TCR V-J signatures. Prospective prediction of ophthalmopathy was tested in an independent validation cohort consisting of fewer than 20 hyperthyroidism patients and 15 or so patients who later progressed to ophthalmopathy. For training and testing, the 100 or so patients in the discovery cohort were randomly divided in a 7:3 ratio. In roughly six Graves' hyperthyroidism patients, the study also compared T-cell repertoires from thyroid tissue with T-cell repertoires from blood. After sampling, hyperthyroidism patients received methimazole starting at 30 mg daily, and ophthalmopathy patients received high-dose intravenous methylprednisolone. The paper describes TCR Vbeta CDR3 sequencing of fewer than 150 peripheral blood samples, made up of 43 ophthalmopathy patients, some 80 hyperthyroidism patients and some 17 progressor patients.

From cysteine to phenylalanine, the CDR3 is 11 amino acids long. Just CDR3 DNA is preserved here, 33 bases in frame from base 1. Sequences MNHEY (CDR1) and SVGEGT (CDR2) are obtained from the germline V gene. Trimming at the junction amounts to 6 bases on V and 6 bases on J, and the germline ends lie 9 bases apart. Overall study outcomes, separate from this receptor: No statistical method was used to set the sample size in advance, and investigators knew the group allocation. A 13 V-J signature model separated ophthalmopathy from stable hyperthyroidism, with approximately 87% sensitivity and roughly 82% specificity in cross-validation and 80%/75% in testing. Most expanded thyroid clonotypes (frequency above 0.001) were also detected in blood, suggesting blood repertoires may reflect thyroid immune responses. In validation, progression to ophthalmopathy was predicted by the model with around 71% sensitivity and about 72% specificity, a median of 6.5 months before onset.

Stable Graves' hyperthyroidism was defined as the absence of progression to ophthalmopathy over 18 months of follow-up. Hyperthyroidism patients were newly diagnosed, with disease duration under 2 months, and aged 18 to 65 years. Exclusion was applied to patients with uncontrolled infections, other autoimmune diseases, pregnancy or lactation. Diagnoses were established on the basis of clinical symptoms, serum thyroxine and TRAb, thyroid ultrasound, and orbital computed tomography. Total RNA was extracted with Trizol reagent, and quality was checked on an Agilent 2100 Bioanalyzer. TCR beta CDR3 regions were amplified from RNA transcripts. For the first round of RT-PCR on the TCR CDR3, the HTBI primer set was used together with the Qiagen OneStep RT-PCR kit. Libraries were constructed in a second round of multiplex PCR, after which size selection and purification were performed. The libraries were sequenced on an Illumina HiSeq2000 using paired-end 100 bp reads. As for how the authors treated the data: SOAPnuke was used to process the raw data, throwing out any read that contained adapters or uncalled bases, had a mean Phred below 15, or lacked an exact constant-primer or identifier match. COPE v1.2.5 was used to merge high-quality paired reads, and clonotypes were defined as unique nucleotide sequences. Clonotypes were aligned to IMGT TRBV, TRBD and TRBJ reference segments using MiTCR v1.1. Only V-J combinations with frequency above 0.0001, covering 99.2% of repertoires, were analysed. The TCS score was defined as the ratio of F50 (clonal expansion) to E x V (chaos), calculated using BLOSUM62-based TCRdist between CDR3 peptides within each V-J. Welch's t-statistics and random forest reduced fewer than 550 V-J features to 13, which were used in a naive Bayes classifier (R e1071). Thyroid-blood repertoire similarity was quantified with the Morisita-Horn index. In TCRdb, the public reads were trimmed at Q25 with fastp and aligned with MiXCR, with productive beta chains retained. Rows matching on CDR3 protein sequence are summarized as one entry with the most common DNA and genes. TCRdb's processing, not the study's, gives the V and J calls here. Here the sample has a few hundred thousand distinct CDR3 sequences; under 60% occur a single time. More than 7.5% of the sample belongs to the ten largest clones.

This clonotype was seen many times. Its antigen is currently not known. Base qualities are not at hand, and no much larger clone is one base apart. The clonotype originates from a woman between 18 and 30 years old with Graves' hyperthyroidism. Sequencing used peripheral blood or thyroid tissue (not recorded which). The chain is assembled from TRBV6-2 or TRBV6-3 and TRBJ2-7; TRBD2 might be the D gene, on 5 matching bases. The CDR3 region reads CASRRSGEQYF. The nucleotide sequence reads TGTGCCAGCAGGAGGAGCGGCGAGCAGTACTTC.